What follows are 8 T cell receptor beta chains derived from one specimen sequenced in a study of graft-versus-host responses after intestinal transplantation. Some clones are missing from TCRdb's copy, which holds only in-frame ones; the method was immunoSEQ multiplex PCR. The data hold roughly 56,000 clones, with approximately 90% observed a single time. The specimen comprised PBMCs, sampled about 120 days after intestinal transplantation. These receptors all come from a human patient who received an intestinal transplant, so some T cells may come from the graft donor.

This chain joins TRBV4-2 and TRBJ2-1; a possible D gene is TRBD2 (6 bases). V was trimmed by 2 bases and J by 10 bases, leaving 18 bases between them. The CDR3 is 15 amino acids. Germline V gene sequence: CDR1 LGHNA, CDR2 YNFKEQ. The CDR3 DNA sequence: TGTGCCAGCAGCCAACGGCTAGTAATCGGGGGAGAGCAGTTCTTC. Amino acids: CASSQRLVIGGEQFF.

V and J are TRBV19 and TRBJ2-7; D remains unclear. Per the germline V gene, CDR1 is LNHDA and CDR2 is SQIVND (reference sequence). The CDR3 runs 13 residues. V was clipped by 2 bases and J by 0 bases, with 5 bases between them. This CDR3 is CASSITSSYEQYF. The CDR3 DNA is TGTGCCAGTAGTATAACCTCCTCCTACGAGCAGTACTTC.

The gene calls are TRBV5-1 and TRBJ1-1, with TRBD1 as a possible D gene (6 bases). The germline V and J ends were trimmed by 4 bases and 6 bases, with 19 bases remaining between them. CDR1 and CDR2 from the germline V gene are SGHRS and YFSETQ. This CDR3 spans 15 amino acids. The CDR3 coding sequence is TGCGCCAGCAGCCCTTACAGGGCGGAACCTGCTGAAGCTTTCTTT. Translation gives CASSPYRAEPAEAFF. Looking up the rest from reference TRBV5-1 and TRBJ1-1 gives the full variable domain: KAGVTQTPRYLIKTRGQQVTLSCSPISGHRSVSWYQQTPGQGLQFLFEYFSETQRNKGNFPGRFSGRQFSNSRSEMNVSTLELGDSALYLCASSPYRAEPAEAFFGQGTRLTVV.

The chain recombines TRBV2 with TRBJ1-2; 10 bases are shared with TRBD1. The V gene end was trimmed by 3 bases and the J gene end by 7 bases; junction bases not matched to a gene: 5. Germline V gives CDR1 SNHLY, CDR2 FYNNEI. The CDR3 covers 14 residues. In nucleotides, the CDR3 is TGTGCCAGCAGTGACGACAGGGGGCAAGTTGGCTACACCTTC. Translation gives CASSDDRGQVGYTF.

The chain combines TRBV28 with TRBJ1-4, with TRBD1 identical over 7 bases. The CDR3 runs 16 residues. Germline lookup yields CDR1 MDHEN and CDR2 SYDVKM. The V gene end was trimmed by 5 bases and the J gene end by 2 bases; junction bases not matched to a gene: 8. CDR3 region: CASSPQGGPTNEKLFF. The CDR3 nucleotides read TGTGCCAGCAGTCCGCAGGGGGGGCCCACTAATGAAAAACTGTTTTTT.

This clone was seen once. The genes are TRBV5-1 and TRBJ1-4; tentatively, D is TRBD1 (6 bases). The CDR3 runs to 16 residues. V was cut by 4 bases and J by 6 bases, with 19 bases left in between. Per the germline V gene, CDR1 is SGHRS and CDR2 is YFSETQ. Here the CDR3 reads CASSLSPPGADEKLFF. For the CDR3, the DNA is TGCGCCAGCAGCCTGAGCCCCCCGGGGGCGGATGAAAAACTGTTTTTT.

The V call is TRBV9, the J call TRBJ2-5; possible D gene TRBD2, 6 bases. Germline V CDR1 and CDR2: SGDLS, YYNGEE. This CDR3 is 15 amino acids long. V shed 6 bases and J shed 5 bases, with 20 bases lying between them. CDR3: CASTNGGGAGETQYF. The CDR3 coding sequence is TGTGCCAGCACAAACGGGGGAGGCGCGGGGGAGACCCAGTACTTC. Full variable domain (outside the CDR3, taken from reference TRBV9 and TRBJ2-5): DSGVTQTPKHLITATGQRVTLRCSPRSGDLSVYWYQQSLDQGLQFLIQYYNGEERAKGNILERFSAQQFPDLHSELNLSSLELGDSALYFCASTNGGGAGETQYFGPGTRLLVL.

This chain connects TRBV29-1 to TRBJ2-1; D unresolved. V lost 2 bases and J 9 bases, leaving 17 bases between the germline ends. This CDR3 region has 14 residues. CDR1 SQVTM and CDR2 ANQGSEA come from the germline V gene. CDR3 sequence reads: CSVETDAQGVEQFF. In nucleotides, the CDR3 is TGCAGCGTTGAAACAGACGCCCAAGGCGTTGAGCAGTTCTTC.